This record covers a single T cell receptor beta chain. A much bigger clone sits one base away, suggesting this may be a read error. These data are taken from a study of early T cells in non-severe SARS-CoV-2 infection. The germline V gene has CDR1 SGHTA and CDR2 FQGTGA. The CDR3 is 15 residues long. Unique molecular identifiers tagged individual cDNA molecules. Using its own MiXCR run on the 5' RACE reads, TCRdb lists one record per CDR3 protein. The sample has tens of thousands of distinct CDR3 sequences; 5% to 7% are singletons. The receptor was isolated from an adult who was a healthcare worker with PCR-confirmed SARS-CoV-2 infection or an uninfected control (not recorded which). Sequenced input: whole blood. The V and J genes are TRBV7-3 and TRBJ2-1; 9 nucleotides align to TRBD2. This chain's CDR3 is CTSSTRAGGGYEQFF. The CDR3 coding sequence is TGTACCAGCAGCACCCGAGCGGGAGGCGGATATGAGCAGTTCTTC.